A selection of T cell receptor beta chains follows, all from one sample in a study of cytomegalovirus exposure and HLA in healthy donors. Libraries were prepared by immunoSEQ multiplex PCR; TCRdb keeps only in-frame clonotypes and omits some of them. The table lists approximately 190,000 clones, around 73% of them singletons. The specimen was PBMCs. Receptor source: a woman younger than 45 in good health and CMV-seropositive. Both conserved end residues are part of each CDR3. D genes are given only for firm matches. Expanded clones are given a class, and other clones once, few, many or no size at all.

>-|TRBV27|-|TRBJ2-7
CASSLRQPYEQYF
TGTGCCAGCAGTTTACGACAGCCCTACGAGCAGTACTTC
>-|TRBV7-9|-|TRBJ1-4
CASHREGSPREKLFF
TGTGCCAGCCACAGGGAGGGAAGTCCCAGGGAAAAACTGTTTTTT
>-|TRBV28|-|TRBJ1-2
CASSKSTPPSYTF
TGTGCCAGCAGTAAAAGCACGCCGCCGAGCTACACCTTC
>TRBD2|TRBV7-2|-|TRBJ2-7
CASSTPGLAGGYEQYF
TGTGCCAGCAGCACCCCGGGACTAGCGGGAGGTTACGAGCAGTACTTC
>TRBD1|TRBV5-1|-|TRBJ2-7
CASSPEGQGNEQYF
TGCGCCAGCAGCCCCGAAGGACAGGGCAACGAGCAGTACTTC
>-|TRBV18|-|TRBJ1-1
CASSPNPITEAFF
TGTGCCAGCTCCCCGAATCCTATAACTGAAGCTTTCTTT
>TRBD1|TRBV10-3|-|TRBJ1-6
CAISEPSGTAYNSPLHF
TGTGCCATCAGTGAGCCCTCCGGGACAGCCTATAATTCACCCCTCCACTTT
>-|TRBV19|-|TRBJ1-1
CASSQLLNTEAFF
TGTGCCAGTAGTCAGTTATTGAACACTGAAGCTTTCTTT
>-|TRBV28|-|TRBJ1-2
CASSSLTRGYTF
TGTGCCAGCAGTTCCCTCACGAGGGGCTACACCTTC
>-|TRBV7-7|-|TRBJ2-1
CASSLAPTSNEQFF
TGTGCCAGCAGCTTAGCCCCGACTTCCAATGAGCAGTTCTTC
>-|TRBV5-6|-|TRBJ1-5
CASSLRGLGDQPQHF
TGTGCCAGCAGCTTGAGGGGACTTGGGGATCAGCCCCAGCATTTT
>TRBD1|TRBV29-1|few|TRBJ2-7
CSVEDLRTGVYEQYF
TGCAGCGTTGAAGATCTAAGGACAGGGGTCTACGAGCAGTACTTC
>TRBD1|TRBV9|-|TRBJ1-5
CASSVVGDRFEDQPQHF
TGTGCCAGCAGCGTAGTGGGGGACAGGTTCGAGGATCAGCCCCAGCATTTT
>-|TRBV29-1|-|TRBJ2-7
CSVVRQFSYEQYF
TGCAGCGTTGTCAGACAATTCTCCTACGAGCAGTACTTC
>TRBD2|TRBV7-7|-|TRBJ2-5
CASSLARIPSGQETQYF
TGTGCCAGCAGCTTAGCACGTATTCCTAGCGGGCAAGAGACCCAGTACTTC
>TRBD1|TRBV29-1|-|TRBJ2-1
CSVDGAGGSYNEQFF
TGCAGCGTTGACGGAGCAGGGGGCTCCTACAATGAGCAGTTCTTC
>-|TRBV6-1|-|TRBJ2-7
CASSERDFSYEQYF
TGTGCCAGCAGTGAACGGGACTTCTCCTACGAGCAGTACTTC
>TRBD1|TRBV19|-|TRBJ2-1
CASSIQGAMGEQFF
TGTGCCAGTAGTATCCAGGGGGCGATGGGCGAGCAGTTCTTC
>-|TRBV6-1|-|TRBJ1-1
CASSEQGRTTEAFF
TGTGCCAGCAGTGAACAGGGTCGAACCACTGAAGCTTTCTTT
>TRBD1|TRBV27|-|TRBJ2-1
CASSRDPRTGGNEQFF
TGTGCCAGCAGTCGTGACCCCCGGACAGGGGGAAATGAGCAGTTCTTC
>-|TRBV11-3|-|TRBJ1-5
CASSFSLGPQHF
TGTGCCAGCAGCTTCTCCCTAGGGCCCCAGCATTTT
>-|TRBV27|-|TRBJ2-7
CASSLGRGPYEQYF
TGTGCCAGCAGTTTAGGCAGGGGCCCCTACGAGCAGTACTTC
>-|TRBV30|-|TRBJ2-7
CAWMGKGPRGSHSYEQYF
TGTGCCTGGATGGGGAAGGGACCCCGGGGGTCCCACTCCTACGAGCAGTACTTC
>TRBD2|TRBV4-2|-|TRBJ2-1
CASSQDGAGGNEQFF
TGTGCCAGCAGCCAAGATGGAGCGGGGGGCAATGAGCAGTTCTTC
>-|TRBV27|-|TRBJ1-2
CASSLTIELSYGYTF
TGTGCCAGCAGTCTCACCATAGAGTTGTCCTATGGCTACACCTTC
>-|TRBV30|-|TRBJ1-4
CAWSAGVVWSANEKLFF
TGTGCCTGGAGTGCCGGGGTAGTTTGGTCGGCTAATGAAAAACTGTTTTTT